The following is a T cell receptor (beta chain) sequence with its context. Its specificity is not known. These data are taken from a study of glioma-infiltrating T cells after dendritic cell vaccination. Study results and limitations: Complete blood and tumor specimen sets were limited to few patients.

The repertoire was sequenced with immunoSEQ multiplex PCR; TCRdb's copy has only in-frame clones and lacks some. The sample has roughly 23,000 clones, about four fifths seen once. Trimming pared 0 bases from V and 0 bases from J, leaving 7 bases between. The germline V gene encodes CDR1 SGHDT and CDR2 YYEEEE. There are 15 residues in the CDR3. The sequence was collected from a human donor with glioblastoma. Sequences were derived from blood, sampled before dendritic cell vaccination. The chain combines TRBV5-6 with TRBJ1-5; D is unresolved. The CDR3 DNA reads as TGTGCCAGCAGCTTGGGGGCCGTTAGCAATCAGCCCCAGCATTTT. It specifies CASSLGAVSNQPQHF. The full variable domain, rest sourced from reference TRBV5-6 and TRBJ1-5, is DAGVTQSPTHLIKTRGQQVTLRCSPKSGHDTVSWYQQALGQGPQFIFQYYEEEERQRGNFPDRFSGHQFPNYSSELNVNALLLGDSALYLCASSLGAVSNQPQHFGDGTRLSIL.